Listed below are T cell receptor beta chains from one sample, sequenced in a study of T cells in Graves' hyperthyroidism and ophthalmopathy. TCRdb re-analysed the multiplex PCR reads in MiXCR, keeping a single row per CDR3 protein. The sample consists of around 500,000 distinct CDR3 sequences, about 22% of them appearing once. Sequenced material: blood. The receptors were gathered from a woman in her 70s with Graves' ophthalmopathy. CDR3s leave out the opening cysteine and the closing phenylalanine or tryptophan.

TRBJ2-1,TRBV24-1,ATSDLLGFLNEQF
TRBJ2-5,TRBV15,ATSRIDPEGRETQY
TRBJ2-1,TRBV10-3,AISDQGGTRGHEQF
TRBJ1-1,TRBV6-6,ASSYTKGGRGAF
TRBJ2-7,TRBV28,ASSLIEGDYEQY
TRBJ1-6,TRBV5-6,ASRTGWNSPLH
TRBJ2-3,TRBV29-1,SVETSAADTQY
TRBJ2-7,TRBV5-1,ASSTGTPRDEQY
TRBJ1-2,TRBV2,ASTGEDYGYT
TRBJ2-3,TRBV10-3,AISDLANTDTQY
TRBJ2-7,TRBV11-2,ASSLRGTLVYEQY
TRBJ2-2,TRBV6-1,ASSLLAGVAGELF
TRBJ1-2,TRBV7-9,ASSLSRSIGYT
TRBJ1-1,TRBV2,ASSAAGGWTEAF
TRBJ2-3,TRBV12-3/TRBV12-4,ASSFQRIDTQY
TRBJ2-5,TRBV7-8,ASSLGTSKETQY
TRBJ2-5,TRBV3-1,ASNLGGAETQY
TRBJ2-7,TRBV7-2,APWVSPYEQY
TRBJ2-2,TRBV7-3,ASSPAAATGELF
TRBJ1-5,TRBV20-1,SARDQWNQPQH
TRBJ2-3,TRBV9,ASSVVPSGREDTQY
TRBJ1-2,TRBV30,AWSTGAGGGYGYT
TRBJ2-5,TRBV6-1,ASREAGGGSWETQY
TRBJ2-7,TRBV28,ASSLLPYEQY
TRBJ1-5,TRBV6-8,ASSYSSGGWGQPQH
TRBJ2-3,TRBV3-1,ASSQGGGYPPTDTQY
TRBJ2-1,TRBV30,AWSRGGTSGINEQF
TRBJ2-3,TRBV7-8,ASSMPAGVGATDTQY
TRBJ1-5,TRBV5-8,ASSYPLGTVYNSNQPQH
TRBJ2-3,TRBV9,ASSPLRDTDTQY
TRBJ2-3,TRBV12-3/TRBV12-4,ASTPGTADTQY